This T cell receptor beta chain came from a study of response to subunit inactivated influenza vaccine. This clonotype was seen ten or more times. Its antigen is not identified. Findings and caveats of the study: After each seasonal influenza vaccination, few new T cells are recruited, the authors suggested.

The CDR3 spans 13 residues. CDR1 is SQVTM, CDR2 ANQGSEA, per germline. Deletions cut 6 bases from V and 1 base from J, with 10 bases between. TCRdb used MiXCR to reprocess the RT-PCR reads, holding one entry per CDR3 protein. The repertoire holds more than 200,000 distinct CDR3 sequences, with 10% to 15% as singletons. Sequenced here: non-naive T cells sorted from PBMCs, sampled less than 15 days before vaccination. V and J are TRBV29-1 and TRBJ2-1; weak D call: TRBD1 (5 bases). The origin of this receptor is a man in his fifties who received an inactivated influenza vaccine. CDR3 protein: CSVGHLSYNEQFF. In DNA form, the CDR3 reads TGCAGCGTAGGACACTTATCCTACAATGAGCAGTTCTTC.